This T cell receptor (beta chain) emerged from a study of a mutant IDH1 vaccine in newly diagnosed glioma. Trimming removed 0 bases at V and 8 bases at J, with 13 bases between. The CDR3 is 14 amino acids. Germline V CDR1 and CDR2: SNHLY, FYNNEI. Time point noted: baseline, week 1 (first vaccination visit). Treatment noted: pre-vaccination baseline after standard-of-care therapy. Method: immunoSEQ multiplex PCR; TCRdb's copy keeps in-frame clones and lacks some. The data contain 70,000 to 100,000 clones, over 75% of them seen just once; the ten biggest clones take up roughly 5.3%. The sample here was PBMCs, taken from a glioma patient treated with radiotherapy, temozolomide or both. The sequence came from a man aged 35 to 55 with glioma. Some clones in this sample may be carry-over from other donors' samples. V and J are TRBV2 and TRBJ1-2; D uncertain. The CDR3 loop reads CASSEAGVYGGYTF. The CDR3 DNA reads TGTGCCAGCAGTGAAGCGGGAGTTTACGGCGGCTACACCTTC. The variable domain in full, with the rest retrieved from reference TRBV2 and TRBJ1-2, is EPEVTQTPSHQVTQMGQEVILRCVPISNHLYFYWYRQILGQKVEFLVSFYNNEISEKSEIFDDQFSVERPDGSNFTLKIRSTKLEDSAMYFCASSEAGVYGGYTFGSGTRLTVV.